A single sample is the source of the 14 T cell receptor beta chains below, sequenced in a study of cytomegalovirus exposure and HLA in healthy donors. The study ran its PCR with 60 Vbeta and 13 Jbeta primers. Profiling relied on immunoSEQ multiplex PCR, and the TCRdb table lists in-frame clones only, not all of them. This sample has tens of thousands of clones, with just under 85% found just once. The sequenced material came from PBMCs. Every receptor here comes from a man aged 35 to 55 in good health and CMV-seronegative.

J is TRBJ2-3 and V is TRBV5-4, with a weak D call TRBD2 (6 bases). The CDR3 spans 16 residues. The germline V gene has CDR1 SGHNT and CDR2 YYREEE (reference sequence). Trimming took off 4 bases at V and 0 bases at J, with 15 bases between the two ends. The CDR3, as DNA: TGTGCCAGCAGCAGATTGGGACTGACAAGCACAGATACGCAGTATTTT. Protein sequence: CASSRLGLTSTDTQYF.

CDR3 in amino acids: CASSPDSLNSGNTIYF. DNA for the CDR3: TGTGCCAGCTCACCGGACAGCTTAAACTCTGGAAACACCATATATTTT. The rearrangement joins TRBV18 to TRBJ1-3; possibly TRBD1 for D (6 bases). Per germline, CDR1 KGHSH and CDR2 LQKENI. Trimming took 3 bases from V and 0 from J, leaving 12 bases between them. The CDR3 is 16 residues long.

The CDR3 sequence: CASSELAGGPRTGELFF. CDR3 sequence (DNA): TGTGCCAGCAGTGAGCTAGCGGGGGGGCCAAGGACCGGGGAGCTGTTTTTT. The chain uses TRBV6-1 and TRBJ2-2; 12 bases line up with TRBD2. Per germline, CDR1 MNHNS and CDR2 SASEGT. This CDR3 is built from 17 residues. The J segment lost 5 bases and the V segment lost 3 bases, leaving 7 bases of the junction unmatched.

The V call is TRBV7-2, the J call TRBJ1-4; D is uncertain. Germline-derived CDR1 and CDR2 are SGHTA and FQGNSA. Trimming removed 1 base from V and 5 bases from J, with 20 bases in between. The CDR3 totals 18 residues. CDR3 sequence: CASSLGPSLRSGNEKLFF. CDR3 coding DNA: TGTGCCAGCAGCTTAGGCCCTAGCCTTCGGTCGGGAAATGAAAAACTGTTTTTT.

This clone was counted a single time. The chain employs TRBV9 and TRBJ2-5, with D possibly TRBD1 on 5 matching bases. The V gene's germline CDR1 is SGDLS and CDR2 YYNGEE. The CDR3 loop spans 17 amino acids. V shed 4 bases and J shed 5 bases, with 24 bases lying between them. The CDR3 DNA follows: TGTGCCAGCAGCACACGAACGGACGGACACTGGATCGAGACCCAGTACTTC. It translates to CASSTRTDGHWIETQYF.

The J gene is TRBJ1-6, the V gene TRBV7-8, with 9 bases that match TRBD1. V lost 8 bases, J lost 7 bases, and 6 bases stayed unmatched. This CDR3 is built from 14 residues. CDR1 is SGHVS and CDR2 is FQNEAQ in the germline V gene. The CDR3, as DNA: TGTGCCAGCCACTCCGGGACAGGGAATTCACCCCTCCACTTT. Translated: CASHSGTGNSPLHF.

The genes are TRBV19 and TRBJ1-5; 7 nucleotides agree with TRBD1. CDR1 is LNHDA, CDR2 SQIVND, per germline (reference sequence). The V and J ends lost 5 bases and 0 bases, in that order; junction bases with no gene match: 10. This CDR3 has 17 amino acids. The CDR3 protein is CASSDRTGPYSNQPQHF. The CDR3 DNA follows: TGTGCCAGTAGTGACCGGACAGGACCCTATAGCAATCAGCCCCAGCATTTT.

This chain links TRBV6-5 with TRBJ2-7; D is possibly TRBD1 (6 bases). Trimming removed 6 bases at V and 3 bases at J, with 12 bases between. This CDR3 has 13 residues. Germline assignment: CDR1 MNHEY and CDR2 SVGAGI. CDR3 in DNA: TGTGCCAGCAGCGAACTCAGGGGCTACGAGCAGTACTTC. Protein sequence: CASSELRGYEQYF.

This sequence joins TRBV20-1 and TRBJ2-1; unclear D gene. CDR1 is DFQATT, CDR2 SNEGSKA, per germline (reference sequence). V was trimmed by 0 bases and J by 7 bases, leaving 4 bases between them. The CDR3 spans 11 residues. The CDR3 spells CSARDRNEQFF. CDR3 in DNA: TGCAGTGCTAGAGATCGGAATGAGCAGTTCTTC.

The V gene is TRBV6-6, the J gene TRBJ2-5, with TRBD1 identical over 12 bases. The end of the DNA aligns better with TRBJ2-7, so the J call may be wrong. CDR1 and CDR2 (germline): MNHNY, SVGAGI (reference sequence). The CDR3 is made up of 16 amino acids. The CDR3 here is CASSSEIGTGGAEQYF. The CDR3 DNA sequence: TGTGCCAGCAGCTCCGAGATAGGGACAGGGGGCGCCGAGCAGTACTTC.

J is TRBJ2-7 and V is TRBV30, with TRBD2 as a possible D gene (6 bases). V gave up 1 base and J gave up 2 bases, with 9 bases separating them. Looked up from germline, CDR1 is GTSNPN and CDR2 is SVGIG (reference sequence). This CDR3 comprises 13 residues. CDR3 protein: CAWSAGVPYEQYF. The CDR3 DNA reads TGTGCCTGGAGTGCGGGAGTACCCTACGAGCAGTACTTC.

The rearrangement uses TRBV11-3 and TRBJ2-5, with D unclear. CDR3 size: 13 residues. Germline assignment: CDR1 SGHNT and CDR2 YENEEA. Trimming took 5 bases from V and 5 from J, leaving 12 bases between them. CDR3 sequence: CASSASFGETQYF. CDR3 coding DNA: TGTGCCAGCAGCGCTTCGTTCGGGGAGACCCAGTACTTC.

The CDR3 DNA follows: TGTGCCAGCAGCCTGAAAACCGCGTTGGGGACAGGGGCATCAGGAAACACCATATATTTT. Encoded protein: CASSLKTALGTGASGNTIYF. The V call is TRBV7-8, the J call TRBJ1-3; 10 bases line up with TRBD1. Germline loops: CDR1 SGHVS, CDR2 FQNEAQ. This CDR3 is 20 amino acids long. V shed 5 bases, J shed 4 bases, and the junction held 20 bases outside the gene matches.

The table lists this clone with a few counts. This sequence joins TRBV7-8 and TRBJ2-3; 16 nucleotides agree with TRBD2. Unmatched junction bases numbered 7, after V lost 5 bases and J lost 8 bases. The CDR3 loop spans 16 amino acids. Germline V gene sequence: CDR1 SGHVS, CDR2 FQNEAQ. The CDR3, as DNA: TGTGCCAGCAGCCCGGGACTAGCGGGGGGGTTAGGTACGCAGTATTTT. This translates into CASSPGLAGGLGTQYF.